The sequence of this T cell receptor (beta chain) was determined in a study of blood T cell repertoires in COVID-19. Study in general: Sites across the United States, Italy and Spain contributed samples from acute and convalescent COVID-19. Sample material is recorded as cDNA or gDNA derived from T cells, B-cell-depleted T cells, or PBMCs.

This CDR3 is 14 amino acids long. V gave up 0 bases and J gave up 7 bases; unmatched junction bases: 4. Per the germline V gene, CDR1 is SGHNT and CDR2 is YYREEE (reference sequence). Study processing details: Amplified reference gene primers provided the basis for estimating nucleated cell counts. Using immunoSEQ multiplex PCR, the repertoire was profiled, and TCRdb retains in-frame clones only, with some absent. D and trimming come from the DNA, and the V and J calls and clone size come from that table. The data contain 130,000 or so clones, approximately 81% of them singletons. This clonotype was sampled from a man aged 55 to 70 with acute or convalescent COVID-19. The sample consisted of peripheral blood. The chain carries TRBV5-4 and TRBJ2-5; 9 bases fit TRBD2. The CDR3 spells CASSLGLAEGTQYF. The CDR3, as DNA: TGTGCCAGCAGCTTGGGACTAGCGGAGGGGACCCAGTACTTC.